This is a list of T cell receptor beta chains from one sample in a study of blood T cell repertoires in COVID-19. This table comes from immunoSEQ multiplex PCR, and its TCRdb copy is limited to in-frame clones, with some not included. The table lists under 200,000 clones, more than 70% of them singletons. Sequencing used peripheral blood. The receptors here all came from a man aged 35 to 55 with active or convalescent COVID-19. The CDR3 runs from the conserved cysteine through the conserved F or W. The D gene is left open where the match is weak. The size entry is marked missing in some rows and otherwise reads once, few, many or a size class.

clone size	V gene	J gene	D gene	CDR3 DNA	CDR3 protein
-	TRBV19	TRBJ2-5	TRBD1	TGTGCCAGTAGTATCTGGACAGGGCACGAGACCCAGTACTTC	CASSIWTGHETQYF
-	TRBV2	TRBJ1-6	-	TGTGCCAGCAGTGAACAATATAATTCACCCCTCCACTTT	CASSEQYNSPLHF
-	TRBV6-1	TRBJ2-3	-	TGTGCCAGCAGTGAAGCCACATCAGATACGCAGTATTTT	CASSEATSDTQYF
-	TRBV5-1	TRBJ1-1	-	TGCGCCAGCAGCCTAGGACAGTTCATGAACACTGAAGCTTTCTTT	CASSLGQFMNTEAFF
-	TRBV6-4	TRBJ2-1	-	TGTGCCAGCAGTGACTTCCCGAGCTCTGAGCAGTTCTTC	CASSDFPSSEQFF
-	TRBV10-3	TRBJ1-6	TRBD1	TGTGCCATCAGGAGGGACAGGGATGGGTCACCCCTCCACTTT	CAIRRDRDGSPLHF
-	TRBV7-2	TRBJ1-1	-	TGTGCCAGCAGCTTGTTCAGGTCTGAAGCTTTCTTT	CASSLFRSEAFF
few	TRBV2	TRBJ1-5	-	TGTGCCAGCAGTGAACCAGGGGTACAGCCCCAGCATTTT	CASSEPGVQPQHF
-	TRBV29-1	TRBJ2-7	TRBD2	TGCAGCGTTGAAAGGCTAGCGGGTTCCTACGAGCAGTACTTC	CSVERLAGSYEQYF
-	TRBV9	TRBJ1-2	-	TGTGCCAGCCAGACAGGCTATGGCTACACCTTC	CASQTGYGYTF
-	TRBV9	TRBJ2-2	TRBD2	TGTGCCAGCAGCTACGGACTAGCTCGCACCGGGGAGCTGTTTTTT	CASSYGLARTGELFF
once	TRBV28	TRBJ2-1	TRBD2	TGTGCCAGCAGTTTAGTAGCGGGAGAGGGCAATGAGCAGTTCTTC	CASSLVAGEGNEQFF
-	TRBV5-1	TRBJ1-1	-	TGCGCCAGCAGCTTGGGACAGAGAATCCACACTGAAGCTTTCTTT	CASSLGQRIHTEAFF
-	TRBV4-1	TRBJ1-6	-	TGCGCCAGCAGCTCATGGGTAGAGGTGGATTCACCCCTCCACTTT	CASSSWVEVDSPLHF
-	TRBV7-9	TRBJ2-7	TRBD2	TGTGCCAGCAGCGCTGGACTAGGCTACGAGCAGTACTTC	CASSAGLGYEQYF
-	TRBV5-1	TRBJ2-7	TRBD1	TGCGCCAGCAGCGGGACAGGGGCCCACGAGCAGTACTTC	CASSGTGAHEQYF
-	TRBV6-5	TRBJ1-5	TRBD1	TGTGCCAGCAGTTCCGAGAGGGACAGGGGGCATCAGCCCCAGCATTTT	CASSSERDRGHQPQHF
-	TRBV4-2	TRBJ2-1	-	TGTGCCAGCAGCCAAGACAGGGATGAGCAGTTCTTC	CASSQDRDEQFF